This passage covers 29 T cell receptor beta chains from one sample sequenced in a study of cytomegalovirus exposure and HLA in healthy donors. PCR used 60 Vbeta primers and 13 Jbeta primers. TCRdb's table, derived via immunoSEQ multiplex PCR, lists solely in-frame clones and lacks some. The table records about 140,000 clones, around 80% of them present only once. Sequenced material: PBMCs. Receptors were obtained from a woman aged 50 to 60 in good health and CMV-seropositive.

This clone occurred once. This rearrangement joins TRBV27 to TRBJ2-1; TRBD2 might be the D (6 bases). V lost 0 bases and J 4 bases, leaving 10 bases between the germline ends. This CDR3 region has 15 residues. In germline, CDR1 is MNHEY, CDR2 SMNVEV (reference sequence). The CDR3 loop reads CASSLSIGGYNEQFF. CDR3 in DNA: TGTGCCAGCAGTTTATCGATCGGGGGATACAATGAGCAGTTCTTC.

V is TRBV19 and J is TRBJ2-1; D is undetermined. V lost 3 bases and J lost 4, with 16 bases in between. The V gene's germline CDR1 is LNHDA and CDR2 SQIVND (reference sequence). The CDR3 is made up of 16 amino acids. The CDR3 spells CASSIEMQANYNEQFF. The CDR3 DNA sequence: TGTGCCAGTAGTATTGAGATGCAGGCTAATTACAATGAGCAGTTCTTC. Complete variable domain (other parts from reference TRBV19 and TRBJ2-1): DGGITQSPKYLFRKEGQNVTLSCEQNLNHDAMYWYRQDPGQGLRLIYYSQIVNDFQKGDIAEGYSVSREKKESFPLTVTSAQKNPTAFYLCASSIEMQANYNEQFFGPGTRLTVL.

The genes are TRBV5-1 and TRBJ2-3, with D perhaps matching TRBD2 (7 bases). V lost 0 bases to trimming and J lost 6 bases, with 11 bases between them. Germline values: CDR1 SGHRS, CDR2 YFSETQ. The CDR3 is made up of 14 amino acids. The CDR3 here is CASSLVGGPDTQYF. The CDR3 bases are TGCGCCAGCAGCTTGGTGGGGGGGCCCGATACGCAGTATTTT.

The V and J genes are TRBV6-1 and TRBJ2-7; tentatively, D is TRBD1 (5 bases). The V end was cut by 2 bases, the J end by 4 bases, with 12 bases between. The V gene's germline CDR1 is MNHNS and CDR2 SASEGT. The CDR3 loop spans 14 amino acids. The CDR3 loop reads CASSEYGRAYEQYF. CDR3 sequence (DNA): TGTGCCAGCAGTGAATACGGCAGGGCGTACGAGCAGTACTTC.

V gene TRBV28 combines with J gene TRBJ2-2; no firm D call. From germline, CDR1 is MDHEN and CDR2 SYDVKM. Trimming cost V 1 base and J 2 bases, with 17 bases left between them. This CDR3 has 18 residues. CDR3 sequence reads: CASSLYALRTGNTGELFF. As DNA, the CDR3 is TGTGCCAGCAGTTTATACGCCCTCCGCACCGGTAACACCGGGGAGCTGTTTTTT.

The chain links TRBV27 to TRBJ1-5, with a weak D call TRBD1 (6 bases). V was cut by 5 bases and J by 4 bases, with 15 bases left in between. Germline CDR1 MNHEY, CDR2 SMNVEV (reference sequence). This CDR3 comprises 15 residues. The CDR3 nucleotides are TGTGCCAGCAGTCCTCAGACAGGAGAGAATCAGCCCCAGCATTTT. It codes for CASSPQTGENQPQHF.

Here the CDR3 reads CASILPGGQGHGNTIYF. CDR3 DNA: TGTGCCAGCATCTTACCGGGGGGACAGGGGCACGGAAACACCATATATTTT. The V gene is TRBV28, the J gene TRBJ1-3, with TRBD1 identical over 10 bases. CDR1 is MDHEN and CDR2 is SYDVKM in the germline V gene. The V segment lost 7 bases and the J segment 4 bases; nucleotides outside the gene matches: 13. The CDR3 covers 17 residues.

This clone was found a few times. For the CDR3, the DNA is TGTGCCAGCAGCCCGAGTAGACAGGCCGCCGAAGCTTTCTTT. Translation gives CASSPSRQAAEAFF. The chain combines TRBV13 with TRBJ1-1, with D tentatively TRBD1 (6 bases). This CDR3 contains 14 residues. Trimming took 5 bases from V and 8 from J, leaving 18 bases between them. From germline, CDR1 is PRHDT and CDR2 FYEKMQ (reference sequence).

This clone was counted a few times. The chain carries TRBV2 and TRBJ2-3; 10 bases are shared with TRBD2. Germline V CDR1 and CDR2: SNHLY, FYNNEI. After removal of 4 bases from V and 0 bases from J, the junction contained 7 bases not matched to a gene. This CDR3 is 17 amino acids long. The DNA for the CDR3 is TGTGCCAGCAGTGCCCCTAGCGGGGGTGCCAGCACAGATACGCAGTATTTT. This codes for CASSAPSGGASTDTQYF.

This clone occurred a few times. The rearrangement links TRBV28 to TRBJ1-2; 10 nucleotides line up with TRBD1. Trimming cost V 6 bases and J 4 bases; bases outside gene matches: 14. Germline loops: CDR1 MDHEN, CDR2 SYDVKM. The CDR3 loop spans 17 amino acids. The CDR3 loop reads CASRKDRGRVSPYGYTF. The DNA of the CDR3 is TGTGCCAGCAGAAAAGACAGGGGGCGCGTCAGCCCCTATGGCTACACCTTC.

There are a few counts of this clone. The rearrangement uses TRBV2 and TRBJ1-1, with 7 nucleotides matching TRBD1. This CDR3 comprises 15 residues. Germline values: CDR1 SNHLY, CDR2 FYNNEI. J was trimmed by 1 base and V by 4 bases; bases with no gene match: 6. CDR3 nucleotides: TGTGCCAGCAGTGTGACAGGGCGGTCGAACACTGAAGCTTTCTTT. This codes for CASSVTGRSNTEAFF.

In nucleotides, the CDR3 is TGTGCCAGCAGTTCCCACCCACAGGATACGGAGACCCAGTACTTC. This codes for CASSSHPQDTETQYF. The chain combines TRBV6-5 with TRBJ2-5; D might be TRBD1 (5 bases). The CDR3 is made up of 15 amino acids. Germline V CDR1 and CDR2: MNHEY, SVGAGI. Trimming stripped 4 bases from V and 5 bases from J, with 17 bases between.

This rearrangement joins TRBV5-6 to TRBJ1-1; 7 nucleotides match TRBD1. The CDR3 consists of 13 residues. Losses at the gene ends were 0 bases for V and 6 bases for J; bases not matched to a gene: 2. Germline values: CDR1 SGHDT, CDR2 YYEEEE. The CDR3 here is CASSLEGAAEAFF. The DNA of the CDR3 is TGTGCCAGCAGCTTGGAGGGGGCGGCTGAAGCTTTCTTT. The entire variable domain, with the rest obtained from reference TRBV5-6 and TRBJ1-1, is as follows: DAGVTQSPTHLIKTRGQQVTLRCSPKSGHDTVSWYQQALGQGPQFIFQYYEEEERQRGNFPDRFSGHQFPNYSSELNVNALLLGDSALYLCASSLEGAAEAFFGQGTRLTVV.

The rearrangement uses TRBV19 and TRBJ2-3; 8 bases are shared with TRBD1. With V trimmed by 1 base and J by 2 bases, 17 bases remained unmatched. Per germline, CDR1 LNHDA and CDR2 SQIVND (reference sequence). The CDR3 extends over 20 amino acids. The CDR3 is CASSIALRQGPIPITDTQYF. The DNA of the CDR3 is TGTGCCAGTAGTATAGCCCTTCGACAGGGGCCGATTCCTATCACAGATACGCAGTATTTT.

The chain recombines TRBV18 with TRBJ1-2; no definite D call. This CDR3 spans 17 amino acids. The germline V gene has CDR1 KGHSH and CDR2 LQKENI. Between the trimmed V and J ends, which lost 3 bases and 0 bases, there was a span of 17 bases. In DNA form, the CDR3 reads TGTGCCAGCTCACCCCTACCGGAACAGCCGACTAACTATGGCTACACCTTC. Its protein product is CASSPLPEQPTNYGYTF.

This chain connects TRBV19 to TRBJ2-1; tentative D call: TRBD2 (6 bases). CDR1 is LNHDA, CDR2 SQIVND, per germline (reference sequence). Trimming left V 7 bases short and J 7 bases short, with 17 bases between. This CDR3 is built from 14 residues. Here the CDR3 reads CASTVEPGTNEQFF. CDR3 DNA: TGTGCCAGTACCGTGGAACCGGGGACTAATGAGCAGTTCTTC.

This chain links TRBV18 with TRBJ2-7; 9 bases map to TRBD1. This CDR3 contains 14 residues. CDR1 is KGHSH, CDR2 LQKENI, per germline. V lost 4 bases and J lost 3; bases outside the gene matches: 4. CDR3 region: CASSRQGGGYEQYF. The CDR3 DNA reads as TGTGCCAGCTCACGACAGGGGGGAGGCTACGAGCAGTACTTC.

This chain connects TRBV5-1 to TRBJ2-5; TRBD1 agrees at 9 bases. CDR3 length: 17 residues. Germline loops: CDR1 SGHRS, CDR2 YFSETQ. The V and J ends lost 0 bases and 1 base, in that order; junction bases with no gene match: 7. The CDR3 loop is CASSLGGQGGAQETQYF. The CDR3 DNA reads TGCGCCAGCAGCTTGGGGGGACAGGGAGGGGCCCAAGAGACCCAGTACTTC.

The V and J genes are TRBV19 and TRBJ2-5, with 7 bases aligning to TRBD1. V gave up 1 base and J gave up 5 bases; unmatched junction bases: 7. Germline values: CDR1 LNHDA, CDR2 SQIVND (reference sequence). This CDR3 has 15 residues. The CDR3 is CASSIVQGPPETQYF. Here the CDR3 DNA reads TGTGCCAGTAGTATAGTACAGGGGCCCCCTGAGACCCAGTACTTC.

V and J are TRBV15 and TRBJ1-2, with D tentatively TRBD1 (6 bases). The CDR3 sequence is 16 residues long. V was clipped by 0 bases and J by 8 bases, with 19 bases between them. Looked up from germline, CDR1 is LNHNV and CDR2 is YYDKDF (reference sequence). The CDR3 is CATSRDTGRGLGGYTF. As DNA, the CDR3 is TGTGCCACCAGCAGAGATACGGGCAGGGGATTGGGGGGCTACACCTTC.

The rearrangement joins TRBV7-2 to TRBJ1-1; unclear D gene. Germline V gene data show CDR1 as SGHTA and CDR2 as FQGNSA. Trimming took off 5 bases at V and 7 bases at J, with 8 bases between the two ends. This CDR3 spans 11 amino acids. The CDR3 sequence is CASSPFNEAFF. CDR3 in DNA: TGTGCCAGCAGCCCGTTTAATGAAGCTTTCTTT.

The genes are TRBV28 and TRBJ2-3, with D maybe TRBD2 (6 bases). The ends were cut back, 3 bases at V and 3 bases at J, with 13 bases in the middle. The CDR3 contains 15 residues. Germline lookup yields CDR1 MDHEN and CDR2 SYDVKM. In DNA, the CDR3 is TGTGCCAGCAGTTTGGGAGGCGTCGGAACAGATACGCAGTATTTT. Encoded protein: CASSLGGVGTDTQYF.

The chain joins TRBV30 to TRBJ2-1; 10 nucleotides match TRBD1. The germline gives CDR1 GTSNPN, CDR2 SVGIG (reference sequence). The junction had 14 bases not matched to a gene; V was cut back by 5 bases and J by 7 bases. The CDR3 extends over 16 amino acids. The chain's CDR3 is CAWAIAPGTGANEQFF. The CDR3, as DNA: TGTGCCTGGGCCATTGCCCCCGGGACAGGGGCAAATGAGCAGTTCTTC.

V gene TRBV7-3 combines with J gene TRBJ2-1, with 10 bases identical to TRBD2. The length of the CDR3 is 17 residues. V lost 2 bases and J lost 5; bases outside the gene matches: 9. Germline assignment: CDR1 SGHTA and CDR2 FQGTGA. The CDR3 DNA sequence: TGTGCCAGCAGCTTAGCTCCGGTAGCGGGGGGCCACAATGAGCAGTTCTTC. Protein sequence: CASSLAPVAGGHNEQFF.

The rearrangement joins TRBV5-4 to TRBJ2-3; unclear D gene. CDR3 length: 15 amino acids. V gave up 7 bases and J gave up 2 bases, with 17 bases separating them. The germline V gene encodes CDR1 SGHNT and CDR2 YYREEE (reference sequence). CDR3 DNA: TGTGCCAGCTGGGTTCTGACTCACCCCACAGATACGCAGTATTTT. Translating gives CASWVLTHPTDTQYF. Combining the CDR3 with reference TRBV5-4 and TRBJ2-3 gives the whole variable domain ETGVTQSPTHLIKTRGQQVTLRCSSQSGHNTVSWYQQALGQGPQFIFQYYREEENGRGNFPPRFSGLQFPNYSSELNVNALELDDSALYLCASWVLTHPTDTQYFGPGTRLTVL.

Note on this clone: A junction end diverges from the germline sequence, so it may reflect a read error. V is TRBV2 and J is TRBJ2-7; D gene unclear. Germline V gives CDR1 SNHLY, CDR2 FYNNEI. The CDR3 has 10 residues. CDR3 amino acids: CASSVSNPHF. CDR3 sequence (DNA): TGTGCCAGCAGTGTGTCTAATCCTCACTTC.

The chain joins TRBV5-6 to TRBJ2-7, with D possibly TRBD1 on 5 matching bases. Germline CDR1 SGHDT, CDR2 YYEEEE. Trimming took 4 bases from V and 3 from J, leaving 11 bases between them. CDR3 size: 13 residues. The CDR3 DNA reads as TGTGCCAGCAGCCCCATTCAGGGCTACGAGCAGTACTTC. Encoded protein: CASSPIQGYEQYF.

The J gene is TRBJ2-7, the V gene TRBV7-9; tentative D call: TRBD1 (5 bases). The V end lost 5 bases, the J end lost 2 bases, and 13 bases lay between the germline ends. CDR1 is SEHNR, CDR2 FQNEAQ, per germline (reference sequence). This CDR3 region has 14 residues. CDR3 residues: CASSPSGRAYEQYF. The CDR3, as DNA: TGTGCCAGCAGCCCCTCAGGCAGGGCCTACGAGCAGTACTTC.

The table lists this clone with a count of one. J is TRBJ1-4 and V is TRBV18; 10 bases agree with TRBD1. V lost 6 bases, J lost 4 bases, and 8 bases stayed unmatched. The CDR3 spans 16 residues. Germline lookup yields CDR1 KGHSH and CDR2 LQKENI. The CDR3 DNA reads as TGTGCCAGCTCCAAGGGACAGGGGTCGATTAATGAAAAACTGTTTTTT. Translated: CASSKGQGSINEKLFF. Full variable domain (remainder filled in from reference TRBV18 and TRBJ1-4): NAGVMQNPRHLVRRRGQEARLRCSPMKGHSHVYWYRQLPEEGLKFMVYLQKENIIDESGMPKERFSAEFPKEGPSILRIQQVVRGDSAAYFCASSKGQGSINEKLFFGSGTQLSVL.